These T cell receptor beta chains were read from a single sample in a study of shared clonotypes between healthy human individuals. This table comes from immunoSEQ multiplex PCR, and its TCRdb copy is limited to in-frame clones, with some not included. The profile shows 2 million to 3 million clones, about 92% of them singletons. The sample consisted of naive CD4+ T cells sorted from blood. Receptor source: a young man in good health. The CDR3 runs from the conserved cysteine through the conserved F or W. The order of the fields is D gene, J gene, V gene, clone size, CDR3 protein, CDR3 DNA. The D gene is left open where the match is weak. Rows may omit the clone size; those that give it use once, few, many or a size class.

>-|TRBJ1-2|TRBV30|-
CARKRDYGYTF
TGTGCCCGGAAGAGGGATTATGGCTACACCTTC
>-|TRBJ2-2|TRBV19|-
CASKSRGELTGELFF
TGTGCCAGTAAGTCCCGGGGCGAGCTCACCGGGGAGCTGTTTTTT
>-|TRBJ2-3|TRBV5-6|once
CASSLGSGYRDTQYF
TGTGCCAGCAGCTTGGGTAGCGGATACAGGGATACGCAGTATTTT
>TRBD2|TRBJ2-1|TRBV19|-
CASSIGLAGVYEQFF
TGTGCCAGTAGTATAGGACTAGCGGGAGTCTATGAGCAGTTCTTC
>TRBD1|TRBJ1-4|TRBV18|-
CASSPPEAGGHEKLFF
TGTGCCAGCTCACCACCGGAAGCAGGGGGCCATGAAAAACTGTTTTTT
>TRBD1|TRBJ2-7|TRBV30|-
CAWSVQGAGSYEQYF
TGTGCCTGGAGTGTACAGGGGGCTGGCTCCTACGAGCAGTACTTC
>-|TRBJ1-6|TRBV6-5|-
CASSRAKDNSPLHF
TGTGCCAGCAGCCGGGCTAAGGATAATTCACCCCTCCACTTT
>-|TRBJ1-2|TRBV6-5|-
CASKRAIGEYGYTF
TGTGCCAGCAAACGGGCCATAGGGGAGTATGGCTACACCTTC
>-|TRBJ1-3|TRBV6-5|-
CASTGLSGNTIYF
TGTGCCAGCACGGGACTCTCTGGAAACACCATATATTTT
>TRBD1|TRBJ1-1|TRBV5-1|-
CASSLDGTGGSEAFF
TGCGCCAGCAGCTTGGACGGGACAGGCGGCTCTGAAGCTTTCTTT
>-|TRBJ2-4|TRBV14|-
CASSQVGSLGNIQYF
TGTGCCAGCAGCCAAGTGGGCAGCCTGGGTAACATTCAGTACTTC